A selection of T cell receptor beta chains follows, all from one sample in a study of neoadjuvant anti-PD-1 for oral cavity cancer. Measured with immunoSEQ multiplex PCR; TCRdb has only the in-frame clones, and not every one. The data show under 15,000 clones, less than 70% seen once. The sequencing used PBMCs, collected before nivolumab (anti-PD-1) treatment. Every receptor here comes from a person aged 35-80 years with oral cavity squamous cell carcinoma. Both conserved end residues are part of each CDR3. D genes are given only for firm matches. The size of a clone is reported for some rows only, either as once, few or many, or as a class for expanded clones.

CDR3nt	CDR3aa	abundance	v_gene	j_gene	d_gene
TGTGCCAGCAGCTTAGGCGGGAGGGCCGGCGGGGAGCTGTTTTTT	CASSLGGRAGGELFF	few	TRBV7-3	TRBJ2-2	TRBD2
TGTGCCAGCAGTTGGAGACAGGGACTGACCTACGAGCAGTACTTC	CASSWRQGLTYEQYF	.	TRBV27	TRBJ2-7	.
TGTGCCAGCAGCTCTCCTCTAGCGGGGGCTCACAATGAGCAGTTCTTC	CASSSPLAGAHNEQFF	.	TRBV7-2	TRBJ2-1	TRBD2
TGTGCCAGCAGCAGCCGGGGGGGAAGAACAGATACGCAGTATTTT	CASSSRGGRTDTQYF	once	TRBV5-4	TRBJ2-3	TRBD2
TGCGCCAGCGGCTCCTTACTTAGGCAAGAGACCCAGTACTTC	CASGSLLRQETQYF	.	TRBV5-1	TRBJ2-5	.
TGCAGCGTCGAGAGTACGGGGTGGTCCCTAGATAACACTGAAGCTTTCTTT	CSVESTGWSLDNTEAFF	few	TRBV29-1	TRBJ1-1	.
TGTGCCAGCAGTGAAGTGGGGGAGACTGAAGCTTTCTTT	CASSEVGETEAFF	.	TRBV6-1	TRBJ1-1	.
TGTGCCAGCAGCTCCGAGGAGTTTGGGAGCTCCTATAATTCACCCCTCCACTTT	CASSSEEFGSSYNSPLHF	.	TRBV7-8	TRBJ1-6	.
TGTGCCACCAGCAGAGATAACGGGCGCACAGATACGCAGTATTTT	CATSRDNGRTDTQYF	.	TRBV15	TRBJ2-3	.
TGTGCCAGTAACGGGCCGGGGGGGATATATGGCTACACCTTC	CASNGPGGIYGYTF	few	TRBV19	TRBJ1-2	.
TGTGCCAGCAGCTGGACAGGGGAAGCTTTCTTT	CASSWTGEAFF	.	TRBV5-6	TRBJ1-1	TRBD1
TGTGCCAGCAGTTCCCCGGACAGAAATCAGCCCCAGCATTTT	CASSSPDRNQPQHF	.	TRBV6-5	TRBJ1-5	.
TGTGCCAGCAGCTTACCCCCGGGACTAGACTCCTACGAGCAGTACTTC	CASSLPPGLDSYEQYF	.	TRBV7-9	TRBJ2-7	TRBD2
TGTGCCAGCAGCCCGACAGGGGGCAGGAAAGAGACCCAGTACTTC	CASSPTGGRKETQYF	once	TRBV5-4	TRBJ2-5	TRBD1
TGTGCCAGCAAGTTGGGACAGAGTCCCCCCCAGCAGTACTTC	CASKLGQSPPQQYF	few	TRBV2	TRBJ2-7	TRBD1
TGTGCCAGCTACAGGAACACTGAAGCTTTCTTT	CASYRNTEAFF	once	TRBV28	TRBJ1-1	.
TGTGCCAGCAGTAGGGCGGCCGAGCAGTACTTC	CASSRAAEQYF	.	TRBV19	TRBJ2-7	.
TGTGCCAGCAGCCTACCCGGGGCGTCTGGAAACACCATATATTTT	CASSLPGASGNTIYF	.	TRBV7-8	TRBJ1-3	.
TGTGCCAGCTCACCACGTCAACGGACAGAGAACACCGGGGAGCTGTTTTTT	CASSPRQRTENTGELFF	few	TRBV18	TRBJ2-2	.
TGCGCCAGCAGCGGGACTAGCGGGTACAATGAGCAGTTCTTC	CASSGTSGYNEQFF	.	TRBV10-1	TRBJ2-1	TRBD2
TGTGCCAGCAGTTTATTGGGACAGGGGGCAACTAATGAAAAACTGTTTTTT	CASSLLGQGATNEKLFF	.	TRBV27	TRBJ1-4	TRBD1
TGTGCCAGCAGTGGGACAGGGGACGCAGATACGCAGTATTTT	CASSGTGDADTQYF	few	TRBV2	TRBJ2-3	TRBD1
TGTGCCAGCACCCCACAGAGGAGCGATACGCAGTATTTT	CASTPQRSDTQYF	.	TRBV7-2	TRBJ2-3	.
TGTGCTAGTGGTTTTACCGGCAAACAGCCCCAGCATTTT	CASGFTGKQPQHF	few	TRBV12-5	TRBJ1-5	.
TGCGCCAGCAGCTTTACCCCGGGACAGGGTTTTGAGCAGTACTTC	CASSFTPGQGFEQYF	once	TRBV5-1	TRBJ2-7	TRBD1
TGTGCCAGCAGTGAAGTTGGCGGGGCGGGGTATCAGCCCCAGCATTTT	CASSEVGGAGYQPQHF	.	TRBV6-1	TRBJ1-5	.
TGCAGTGCTAGCCTAGGGTTTGGCTACACCTTC	CSASLGFGYTF	.	TRBV20-1	TRBJ1-2	.
TGTGCCAGCAGCCACCTGACAGGGCGAAGCAATCAGCCCCAGCATTTT	CASSHLTGRSNQPQHF	few	TRBV7-8	TRBJ1-5	TRBD1